Given below is one T cell receptor (beta chain) in context. Its antigen is currently unknown. The data belong to a study of cytomegalovirus exposure and HLA in healthy donors. PCR primers comprised 60 Vbeta and 13 Jbeta primers. In the original processing: Unique TCR beta chains totaled approximately 83 million in a later count, with 8.5 million to 12 million of them shared. Clones were sequenced by immunoSEQ multiplex PCR, and TCRdb holds only the in-frame ones, with some missing. V and J calls and clone size are as listed in that table; D and trimming were resolved from the DNA. This table has around 200,000 clones, 82% appearing once. Study results and caveats: A few CMV-associated chains proved CMV antigen-specific in vitro.

The sequencing input was PBMCs. This clonotype was obtained from a man aged 35-49 years in good health and CMV-seropositive.

For the CDR3, the DNA is TGTGCCAGCAGCTTCGGGAGGAGGGTCGATGAGCAGTTCTTC. Translation: CASSFGRRVDEQFF. This sequence joins TRBV7-2 and TRBJ2-1, with TRBD2 matching 7 bases. V gave up 3 bases and J gave up 8 bases; unmatched junction bases: 7. Germline-derived CDR1 and CDR2 are SGHTA and FQGNSA. The CDR3 sequence is 14 residues long.